The 29 T cell receptor beta chains given below trace back to one sample, sequenced in a study of blood T cell repertoires in COVID-19. Assay used: immunoSEQ multiplex PCR; TCRdb lists only in-frame clones, some missing. The data contain 220,000 or so clones, around 83% of them singletons. The sequenced sample was PBMCs or T cells enriched from blood (not recorded which). The receptor source for this set is a woman aged 40 to 55 with acute COVID-19.

This rearrangement joins TRBV4-1 to TRBJ2-4, with TRBD2 matching 10 bases. CDR1 and CDR2 (germline): MGHRA, YSYEKL. CDR3 length: 21 amino acids. The V gene end was trimmed by 1 base and the J gene end by 0 bases; junction bases not matched to a gene: 15. The CDR3 nucleotides read TGCGCCAGCAGCCAAGTACGAGTTAGGACTAGCGGTACTATAGCCAAAAACATTCAGTACTTC. It yields the protein CASSQVRVRTSGTIAKNIQYF.

The V gene is TRBV19, the J gene TRBJ1-2, with a weak D call TRBD1 (5 bases). Germline V lookup: CDR1 LNHDA, CDR2 SQIVND (reference sequence). Trimming stripped 3 bases from V and 3 bases from J, with 8 bases between. The length of the CDR3 is 13 residues. The chain's CDR3 is CASSIDSYYGYTF. CDR3 bases: TGTGCCAGTAGTATTGACAGCTACTATGGCTACACCTTC.

This clone was detected a few times. The gene calls are TRBV9 and TRBJ1-6, with TRBD1 matching over 7 bases. V was clipped by 3 bases and J by 10 bases; unmatched bases: 13. Germline assignment: CDR1 SGDLS and CDR2 YYNGEE. The CDR3 extends over 16 amino acids. The CDR3 nucleotides are TGTGCCAGCAGCGCCGAGACAGGGAAGGAATACTCACCCCTCCACTTT. This sequence encodes CASSAETGKEYSPLHF.

The V gene is TRBV9, the J gene TRBJ1-2; a weak D match, TRBD1 (5 bases). The V gene's germline CDR1 is SGDLS and CDR2 YYNGEE. V lost 7 bases to trimming and J lost 6 bases, with 19 bases between them. The CDR3 covers 14 residues. The CDR3: CASQGHSFLDGYTF. In DNA, the CDR3 is TGTGCCAGCCAGGGCCATTCCTTTTTGGATGGCTACACCTTC.

This chain joins TRBV30 and TRBJ2-5; D may be TRBD1 (6 bases). The CDR3 consists of 14 residues. Per the germline V gene, CDR1 is GTSNPN and CDR2 is SVGIG (reference sequence). V was shortened by 4 bases and J by 4 bases, with 16 bases between the two germline ends. CDR3 region: CAWTDPGDLETQYF. In DNA form, the CDR3 reads TGTGCCTGGACGGACCCAGGGGACCTAGAGACCCAGTACTTC. Variable domain in full (rest from reference TRBV30 and TRBJ2-5): SQTIHQWPATLVQPVGSPLSLECTVEGTSNPNLYWYRQAAGRGLQLLFYSVGIGQISSEVPQNLSASRPQDRQFILSSKKLLLSDSGFYLCAWTDPGDLETQYFGPGTRLLVL.

The chain has TRBV7-3 and TRBJ2-3; the D gene is possibly TRBD1 (6 bases). V dropped 0 bases and J dropped 0 bases, with 16 bases sitting between them. The CDR3 length is 18 residues. The germline V gene encodes CDR1 SGHTA and CDR2 FQGTGA. This CDR3 reads CASSLTITTGRSTDTQYF. CDR3 bases: TGTGCCAGCAGCTTAACGATTACGACAGGTCGGAGCACAGATACGCAGTATTTT.

The chain combines TRBV5-1 with TRBJ2-7; D might be TRBD1 (6 bases). CDR1 is SGHRS and CDR2 is YFSETQ in the germline V gene. Trimming left V 3 bases short and J 2 bases short, with 9 bases between. The CDR3 has 13 amino acids. In DNA form, the CDR3 reads TGCGCCAGCAGCTCCCGGACAGCCTACGAGCAGTACTTC. Protein: CASSSRTAYEQYF.

V is TRBV6-5 and J is TRBJ1-2, with a possible D match to TRBD1 (5 bases). This CDR3 contains 15 residues. CDR1 and CDR2 from the germline V gene are MNHEY and SVGAGI. Trimming cost V 6 bases and J 7 bases, with 21 bases left between them. CDR3 coding DNA: TGTGCCAGCAGACCCGAACCATCGGGGGGTCGTGGCTACACCTTC. Translating gives CASRPEPSGGRGYTF.

This clone came up a few times. CDR3 in amino acids: CASSSNRAPTDTQYF. The CDR3 DNA reads TGTGCCAGCAGTTCGAACAGGGCTCCCACAGATACGCAGTATTTT. The chain couples TRBV28 to TRBJ2-3, with a weak D call TRBD1 (6 bases). The V gene lost 4 bases and the J gene lost 2 bases, with 13 bases spanning the gap. This CDR3 region has 15 residues. Germline values: CDR1 MDHEN, CDR2 SYDVKM.

Only a few counts were recorded for this clone. CDR3 DNA: TGTGCCAGCAGCTTACTATCCTATGGCTACACCTTC. Translated: CASSLLSYGYTF. The rearrangement joins TRBV7-2 to TRBJ1-2; no clear D gene. Germline CDR1 reads SGHTA; CDR2 reads FQGNSA. V was clipped by 2 bases and J by 4 bases, with 5 bases between them. CDR3 length equals 12 residues.

The chain has TRBV7-9 and TRBJ1-6; 10 bases line up with TRBD1. The CDR3 is 17 residues long. Germline-derived CDR1 and CDR2 are SEHNR and FQNEAQ (reference sequence). The V and J ends lost 5 bases and 6 bases, in that order; junction bases with no gene match: 10. CDR3 loop: CASSHERQGASNSPLHF. In DNA form, the CDR3 reads TGTGCCAGCAGCCACGAAAGACAGGGGGCGTCTAATTCACCCCTCCACTTT. Full variable domain (remainder filled in from reference TRBV7-9 and TRBJ1-6): DTGVSQNPRHKITKRGQNVTFRCDPISEHNRLYWYRQTLGQGPEFLTYFQNEAQLEKSRLLSDRFSAERPKGSFSTLEIQRTEQGDSAMYLCASSHERQGASNSPLHFGNGTRLTVT.

This chain connects TRBV18 to TRBJ1-2; TRBD1 is a possible D gene (5 bases). The CDR3 has 16 amino acids. Looked up from germline, CDR1 is KGHSH and CDR2 is LQKENI. The V end lost 5 bases, the J end lost 6 bases, and 22 bases lay between the germline ends. DNA for the CDR3: TGTGCCAGCTCAACGGGCGGGGCAGGGAGTACTGATGGCTACACCTTC. Translating gives CASSTGGAGSTDGYTF.

The V call is TRBV5-5, the J call TRBJ1-1; possible D gene TRBD1, 6 bases. In germline, CDR1 is SGHKS, CDR2 YYEKEE (reference sequence). The ends were cut back, 3 bases at V and 2 bases at J, with 11 bases in the middle. This CDR3 region has 14 residues. CDR3 bases: TGTGCCAGCAGCTGGGCAGGGGTTAACACTGAAGCTTTCTTT. It translates to CASSWAGVNTEAFF.

This chain connects TRBV5-1 to TRBJ1-1, with D uncertain. V gave up 2 bases and J gave up 1 base, with 9 bases separating them. From germline, CDR1 is SGHRS and CDR2 YFSETQ. The CDR3 totals 14 residues. Here the CDR3 DNA reads TGCGCCAGCAGCTTTAATCCCCCGAACACTGAAGCTTTCTTT. Protein: CASSFNPPNTEAFF.

The gene calls are TRBV30 and TRBJ2-3; 10 nucleotides line up with TRBD1. Germline assignment: CDR1 GTSNPN and CDR2 SVGIG (reference sequence). The V gene end was trimmed by 3 bases and the J gene end by 4 bases; junction bases not matched to a gene: 7. The CDR3 spans 15 residues. CDR3 nucleotides: TGTGCCTGGAGGTATAAAGGACAGGGGGCAGATACGCAGTATTTT. Protein sequence: CAWRYKGQGADTQYF.

V is TRBV7-9 and J is TRBJ2-5; unclear D gene. Germline-derived CDR1 and CDR2 are SEHNR and FQNEAQ (reference sequence). This CDR3 has 15 amino acids. V lost 1 base to trimming and J lost 2 bases, with 11 bases between them. DNA for the CDR3: TGTGCCAGCAGCTTAGAGTCGGAACTACAAGAGACCCAGTACTTC. This translates into CASSLESELQETQYF.

The CDR3, as DNA: TGTGCCAGCAGCTTAGCGCTTACAGCCTACGAGCAGTACTTC. It encodes CASSLALTAYEQYF. The genes are TRBV7-8 and TRBJ2-7; D remains ambiguous. The length of the CDR3 is 14 residues. V was trimmed by 0 bases and J by 2 bases, leaving 8 bases between them. CDR1 and CDR2 from the germline V gene are SGHVS and FQNEAQ.

This chain connects TRBV12-3 or TRBV12-4 to TRBJ1-2; no definite D call. The CDR3 extends over 12 amino acids. V lost 3 bases, J lost 8 bases, and 10 bases lay in between. The CDR3 sequence: CASSFRVGGYTF. The DNA of the CDR3 is TGTGCCAGCAGTTTCCGGGTCGGGGGCTACACCTTC.

The rearrangement links TRBV27 to TRBJ1-2; a weak D match, TRBD1 (5 bases). Germline V gene lookup returns CDR1 MNHEY and CDR2 SMNVEV (reference sequence). Deletions cut 6 bases from V and 6 bases from J, with 14 bases between. The CDR3 loop spans 13 amino acids. The CDR3: CASRPLQGNGYTF. The DNA of the CDR3 is TGTGCCAGCAGACCTTTGCAGGGCAATGGCTACACCTTC.

This clone was counted between two and nine times. The chain employs TRBV5-1 and TRBJ1-4; D gene unclear. Germline lookup yields CDR1 SGHRS and CDR2 YFSETQ. This CDR3 region has 14 residues. V dropped 6 bases and J dropped 0 bases, with 9 bases sitting between them. The CDR3 DNA follows: TGCGCCAGCACGCGGTCGCCAACTAATGAAAAACTGTTTTTT. It codes for CASTRSPTNEKLFF.

The chain joins TRBV9 to TRBJ2-1; 9 bases agree with TRBD2. Trimming cost V 4 bases and J 7 bases; bases outside gene matches: 6. The CDR3 extends over 14 amino acids. Germline assignment: CDR1 SGDLS and CDR2 YYNGEE. The CDR3 bases are TGTGCCAGCAGCTTTAGCGGGGGCGGTAATGAGCAGTTCTTC. Encoded protein: CASSFSGGGNEQFF.

In this sample, this clone turned up a few times. The gene calls are TRBV6-2 or TRBV6-3 and TRBJ1-2, with D tentatively TRBD1 (6 bases). Between the trimmed V and J ends, which lost 4 bases and 4 bases, there was a span of 10 bases. The CDR3 is made up of 13 amino acids. The germline gives CDR1 MNHEY, CDR2 SVGEGT. Here the CDR3 DNA reads TGTGCCAGCAGTTCCGGACAGCGCTATGGCTACACCTTC. Its translation: CASSSGQRYGYTF.

The gene calls are TRBV10-3 and TRBJ1-1, with a tentative D call TRBD1 (6 bases). The length of the CDR3 is 14 residues. CDR1 is ENHRY, CDR2 SYGVKD, per germline. V was cut by 4 bases and J by 1 base, with 10 bases left in between. This CDR3 reads CAISAHRENTEAFF. Here the CDR3 DNA reads TGTGCCATCAGTGCGCACAGGGAGAACACTGAAGCTTTCTTT.

The chain combines TRBV6-5 with TRBJ2-7, with D hard to call. The CDR3 has 16 amino acids. Germline values: CDR1 MNHEY, CDR2 SVGAGI. Deletions cut 0 bases from V and 3 bases from J, with 15 bases between. The CDR3 bases are TGTGCCAGCAGTTACTCGAACCGAGGTCTTGTCTACGAGCAGTACTTC. Translated: CASSYSNRGLVYEQYF.

The chain joins TRBV13 to TRBJ2-7; 8 bases fit TRBD1. Germline V gene lookup returns CDR1 PRHDT and CDR2 FYEKMQ (reference sequence). V gave up 8 bases and J gave up 6 bases; unmatched junction bases: 9. The CDR3 is 13 amino acids. The CDR3: CASAAGQAAEQYF. Written as DNA, the CDR3 is TGTGCCAGCGCGGCGGGACAGGCAGCCGAGCAGTACTTC.

The chain recombines TRBV6-5 with TRBJ1-3; D is undetermined. V was trimmed by 2 bases and J by 2 bases, leaving 13 bases between them. This CDR3 region has 16 residues. Germline CDR1 and CDR2: MNHEY and SVGAGI. The CDR3 region is CASSYGPGRAGNTIYF. The CDR3 nucleotides are TGTGCCAGCAGTTACGGACCGGGGAGGGCTGGAAACACCATATATTTT.

The genes are TRBV4-2 and TRBJ1-1; no definite D call. Germline CDR1 reads LGHNA; CDR2 reads YNFKEQ. The CDR3 loop spans 15 amino acids. V shed 0 bases and J shed 4 bases, with 12 bases lying between them. The CDR3 sequence: CASSQEVKGGTEAFF. In nucleotides, the CDR3 is TGTGCCAGCAGCCAAGAGGTAAAGGGAGGCACTGAAGCTTTCTTT.

The chain joins TRBV7-9 to TRBJ1-5; the D gene is possibly TRBD1 (5 bases). CDR3 length: 14 residues. The V gene lost 5 bases and the J gene lost 3 bases, with 11 bases spanning the gap. Germline V gives CDR1 SEHNR, CDR2 FQNEAQ (reference sequence). This chain's CDR3 is CASSRDSFNQPQHF. The CDR3, as DNA: TGTGCCAGCAGCAGAGACAGTTTCAATCAGCCCCAGCATTTT.

This chain uses TRBV27 with TRBJ2-7; 12 nucleotides align to TRBD2. The CDR3 runs 15 residues. V was clipped by 10 bases and J by 6 bases; unmatched bases: 13. The V gene's germline CDR1 is MNHEY and CDR2 SMNVEV (reference sequence). CDR3 DNA sequence: TGTGCCACCTCTCGGACTAGCGGGACAGAACGCGAGCAGTACTTC. This gives the protein CATSRTSGTEREQYF.